This T cell receptor beta chain comes out of a study of cytotoxic CD8 clonotypes in ibrutinib-treated CLL. Study-level background: Patients: roughly ten relapsed/refractory, some 16 treatment-naive, 17 IGHV unmutated.

Broader study findings: Against age-matched healthy donors, baseline clonality ran higher and tracked circulating CD8+ T-cell counts.

Assay: immunoSEQ multiplex PCR; the TCRdb copy retains only in-frame clones and omits some. The sample lists tens of thousands of clones; over 60% were seen once. As to this clone: Its cognate antigen is unknown.

The sequenced sample was PBMCs, obtained after 12 months of ibrutinib treatment. The receptor was derived from a human donor with chronic lymphocytic leukemia.

DNA of the CDR3: TGCGCCAGCAGCTTGGAGGTGAAGCGGGAGGTGTACTTC. Residues: CASSLEVKREVYF. The rearrangement links TRBV5-1 to TRBJ2-7; 9 bases align to TRBD2. With V trimmed by 0 bases and J by 12 bases, 7 bases remained unmatched. Germline V gene lookup returns CDR1 SGHRS and CDR2 YFSETQ. The CDR3 contains 13 residues.